Below, 20 T cell receptor beta chains from the same sample are listed, as sequenced in a study of shared clonotypes between healthy human individuals. Sequencing used immunoSEQ multiplex PCR; TCRdb keeps in-frame clones, though not all of them. The sample shows 2 million to 2.5 million clones, approximately 93% of them seen only once. Sequences were obtained from naive CD4+ T cells from PBMCs. Subset specified: CD45RA+ positively selected. All receptors come from a man aged 18 to 35 in good health. Some clones in this sample may be carry-over from other donors' samples.

The sample holds one count of this clone. This chain links TRBV28 with TRBJ2-7; perhaps D is TRBD1 or TRBD2 (5 bases each). CDR1 is MDHEN and CDR2 is SYDVKM in the germline V gene. This CDR3 is 15 amino acids long. Trimming stripped 6 bases from V and 5 bases from J, with 20 bases between. The CDR3 sequence: CASSPPPGRPNEQYF. Here the CDR3 DNA reads TGTGCCAGCAGCCCCCCCCCGGGACGCCCGAACGAGCAGTACTTC.

This clone was seen a single time. The gene calls are TRBV19 and TRBJ2-1, with D possibly being TRBD2 (6 bases). This CDR3 has 14 amino acids. Trimming cost V 6 bases and J 4 bases, with 13 bases left between them. Germline lookup yields CDR1 LNHDA and CDR2 SQIVND (reference sequence). The DNA of the CDR3 is TGTGCCAGTAGGACTAGGGCGGTTTACAATGAGCAGTTCTTC. Protein product: CASRTRAVYNEQFF. Looking up the rest from reference TRBV19 and TRBJ2-1 gives the full variable domain: DGGITQSPKYLFRKEGQNVTLSCEQNLNHDAMYWYRQDPGQGLRLIYYSQIVNDFQKGDIAEGYSVSREKKESFPLTVTSAQKNPTAFYLCASRTRAVYNEQFFGPGTRLTVL.

V usage is TRBV28 and J usage is TRBJ2-6; perhaps TRBD2 as D (6 bases). V was cut by 5 bases and J by 3 bases, with 14 bases left in between. Germline V gene lookup returns CDR1 MDHEN and CDR2 SYDVKM. The CDR3 consists of 16 residues. The DNA of the CDR3 is TGTGCCAGCAGTGGGACTGGAGGCTTTGGGGCCAACGTCCTGACTTTC. It specifies CASSGTGGFGANVLTF.

The chain has TRBV9 and TRBJ2-7, with D tentatively TRBD1 or TRBD2 (5 bases each). CDR3 size: 15 residues. Looked up from germline, CDR1 is SGDLS and CDR2 is YYNGEE. V was shortened by 1 base and J by 6 bases, with 17 bases between the two germline ends. The CDR3 nucleotides read TGTGCCAGCAGCGTAATGGGACCCCCTTACTCCGAGCAGTACTTC. It translates to CASSVMGPPYSEQYF.

This clone showed up just once. The V gene is TRBV28, the J gene TRBJ1-2; no clear D. The CDR3 is 15 amino acids. V was cut by 5 bases and J by 6 bases, with 19 bases left in between. From germline, CDR1 is MDHEN and CDR2 SYDVKM. The CDR3 is CASSTRLREADGYTF. The CDR3 DNA sequence: TGTGCCAGCAGTACCCGGCTTAGGGAAGCGGATGGCTACACCTTC.

The rearrangement joins TRBV6-5 to TRBJ1-1, with a weak D call TRBD1 (5 bases). The germline V gene has CDR1 MNHEY and CDR2 SVGAGI. V lost 7 bases, J lost 1 base, and 13 bases lay in between. This CDR3 is 14 amino acids long. The CDR3 nucleotides read TGTGCCAGCAAATTACGGGGGGGGAACACTGAAGCTTTCTTT. Translated, it gives CASKLRGGNTEAFF.

The rearrangement joins TRBV5-1 to TRBJ2-1; 11 bases match TRBD2. V shed 6 bases and J 6 bases; nucleotides not matched to a gene: 5. The germline V gene encodes CDR1 SGHRS and CDR2 YFSETQ. This CDR3 spans 14 amino acids. Here the CDR3 reads CASKLAGGLNEQFF. Here the CDR3 DNA reads TGCGCCAGCAAGCTAGCGGGAGGCCTCAATGAGCAGTTCTTC.

The chain carries TRBV7-3 and TRBJ1-3; D unresolved. Between the trimmed V and J ends, which lost 5 bases and 3 bases, there was a span of 11 bases. This CDR3 has 14 residues. The germline V gene has CDR1 SGHTA and CDR2 FQGTGA. CDR3 loop: CASSPGVNGNTIYF. CDR3 in DNA: TGTGCCAGCAGCCCCGGGGTTAATGGAAACACCATATATTTT.

The V gene is TRBV28, the J gene TRBJ1-1; unclear D gene. The CDR3 is 14 residues long. V lost 6 bases to trimming and J lost 5 bases, with 16 bases between them. From germline, CDR1 is MDHEN and CDR2 SYDVKM. The CDR3 sequence: CASRPLEEPTEAFF. The CDR3 coding sequence is TGTGCCAGCAGACCTCTAGAGGAACCAACTGAAGCTTTCTTT.

J is TRBJ2-1 and V is TRBV2; 9 bases map to TRBD2. V was clipped by 4 bases and J by 8 bases; unmatched bases: 9. CDR3 length equals 15 residues. Germline CDR1 and CDR2: SNHLY and FYNNEI. The CDR3 protein is CASSGAGGRGYEQFF. CDR3 nucleotides: TGTGCCAGCAGTGGCGCTGGCGGGAGGGGCTATGAGCAGTTCTTC.

V is TRBV6-1 and J is TRBJ2-3; TRBD2 agrees at 11 bases. This CDR3 has 17 amino acids. Germline trimming cut 4 bases from V and 0 bases from J; bases unmatched to any gene: 6. Looked up from germline, CDR1 is MNHNS and CDR2 is SASEGT. CDR3 in amino acids: CASSGTPSGRSTDTQYF. For the CDR3, the DNA is TGTGCCAGCAGTGGAACCCCTAGCGGGAGGAGCACAGATACGCAGTATTTT.

The CDR3 DNA reads as TGCGCCAGCAGCTTGAGGATTTTGGGTCAGGGAATGAACACTGAAGCTTTCTTT. It translates to CASSLRILGQGMNTEAFF. This sequence joins TRBV5-1 and TRBJ1-1; D may be TRBD1 (5 bases). Trimming removed 1 base from V and 0 bases from J, with 19 bases in between. CDR1 and CDR2 (germline): SGHRS, YFSETQ. The CDR3 spans 18 residues.

This chain uses TRBV30 with TRBJ2-7; no clear D. Germline V CDR1 and CDR2: GTSNPN, SVGIG (reference sequence). CDR3 length equals 11 residues. Between the trimmed V and J ends, which lost 3 bases and 3 bases, there was a span of 6 bases. The CDR3 bases are TGTGCCTGGAGGGGGAACTACGAGCAGTACTTC. This gives the protein CAWRGNYEQYF. The full variable domain, its missing parts supplied by reference TRBV30 and TRBJ2-7, is SQTIHQWPATLVQPVGSPLSLECTVEGTSNPNLYWYRQAAGRGLQLLFYSVGIGQISSEVPQNLSASRPQDRQFILSSKKLLLSDSGFYLCAWRGNYEQYFGPGTRLTVT.

This clone was recorded only once. The V call is TRBV4-3, the J call TRBJ1-2, with D perhaps TRBD1 (6 bases). Germline-derived CDR1 and CDR2 are LGHNA and YSLEER. This CDR3 spans 16 amino acids. V lost 0 bases to trimming and J lost 5 bases, with 16 bases between them. The CDR3 here is CASSQEREGGRYGYTF. The CDR3 nucleotides are TGCGCCAGCAGCCAAGAACGGGAAGGGGGTAGATATGGCTACACCTTC.

This chain links TRBV7-3 with TRBJ2-3; TRBD2 might be the D (5 bases). The CDR3 is 14 residues long. Germline V gene data show CDR1 as SGHTA and CDR2 as FQGTGA. Trimming stripped 6 bases from V and 0 bases from J, with 10 bases between. Written as DNA, the CDR3 is TGTGCCAGCAGTTCTAGCCGTAGCACAGATACGCAGTATTTT. Protein product: CASSSSRSTDTQYF.

The chain carries TRBV28 and TRBJ2-7; the match to TRBD2 covers 7 bases. V shed 8 bases, J shed 4 bases, and the junction held 14 bases outside the gene matches. The CDR3 runs to 15 residues. The V gene's germline CDR1 is MDHEN and CDR2 SYDVKM. In nucleotides, the CDR3 is TGTGCCAGCCGCCCCTCCACGGGAGGATTATACGAGCAGTACTTC. Encoded protein: CASRPSTGGLYEQYF.

The chain links TRBV28 to TRBJ2-5; 10 bases map to TRBD2. Germline-derived CDR1 and CDR2 are MDHEN and SYDVKM. V trimming: 4 bases; J trimming: 4 bases; junction bases outside the gene matches: 3. This CDR3 region has 14 residues. The CDR3 nucleotides are TGTGCCAGCAGTTCAAGACTAGCGGGAGAGACCCAGTACTTC. It codes for CASSSRLAGETQYF.

Comments on this clone: Other nucleotide sequences from this sample produce the same CDR3. This sequence joins TRBV28 and TRBJ2-7, with TRBD2 identical over 16 bases. The V gene's germline CDR1 is MDHEN and CDR2 SYDVKM. This CDR3 has 17 residues. Losses at the gene ends were 4 bases for V and 4 bases for J; bases not matched to a gene: 7. The CDR3 protein is CASSSPGLAGGPYEQYF. The CDR3 DNA reads TGTGCCAGCAGTTCTCCGGGACTAGCGGGAGGGCCGTACGAGCAGTACTTC.

CDR3 nucleotides: TGTGCCAGTAGTTTGGACAATAGCAATCAGCCCCAGCATTTT. Amino acid sequence: CASSLDNSNQPQHF. The V call is TRBV19, the J call TRBJ1-5; maybe TRBD1 (5 bases). V was trimmed by 5 bases and J by 0 bases, leaving 8 bases between them. Germline V lookup: CDR1 LNHDA, CDR2 SQIVND (reference sequence). This CDR3 is built from 14 residues.

The table lists this clone with a count of one. The rearrangement links TRBV7-2 to TRBJ2-7; possible D gene TRBD2, 7 bases. V lost 5 bases and J lost 0, with 14 bases in between. Germline lookup yields CDR1 SGHTA and CDR2 FQGNSA. The CDR3 spans 15 residues. Here the CDR3 reads CASSLGGLNSYEQYF. As DNA, the CDR3 is TGTGCCAGCAGCCTAGGGGGACTAAACTCCTACGAGCAGTACTTC.